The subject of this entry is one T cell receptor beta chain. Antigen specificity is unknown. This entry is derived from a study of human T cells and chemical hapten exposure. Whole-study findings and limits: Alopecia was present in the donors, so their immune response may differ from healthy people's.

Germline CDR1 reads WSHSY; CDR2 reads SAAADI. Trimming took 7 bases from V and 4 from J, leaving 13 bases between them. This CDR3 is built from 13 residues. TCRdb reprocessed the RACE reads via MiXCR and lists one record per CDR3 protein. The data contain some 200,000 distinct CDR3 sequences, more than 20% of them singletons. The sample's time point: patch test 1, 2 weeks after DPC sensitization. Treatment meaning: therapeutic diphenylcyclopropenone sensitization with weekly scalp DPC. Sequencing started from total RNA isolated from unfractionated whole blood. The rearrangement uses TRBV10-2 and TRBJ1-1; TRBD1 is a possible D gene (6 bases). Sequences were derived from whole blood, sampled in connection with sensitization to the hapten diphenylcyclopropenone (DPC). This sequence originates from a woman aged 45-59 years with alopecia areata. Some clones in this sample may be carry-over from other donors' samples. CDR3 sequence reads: CASTQGKGTEAFF. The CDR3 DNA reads TGCGCCAGCACCCAGGGGAAAGGCACTGAAGCTTTCTTT.